This TCR beta chain stems from a study of T cell clones after liver transplantation. Study details: TCRbeta sequencing after a pre-transplant mixed lymphocyte reaction identified graft-donor-reactive clones, later tracked in post-transplant blood. Draws occurred before transplant, before withdrawal, and after complete or failed withdrawal.

The sample holds a few counts of this clone. Its target is unknown. The sample has other DNA sequences that encode this CDR3 too. The germline gives CDR1 SGHRS, CDR2 YFSETQ. With 2 bases clipped from V and 4 bases from J, the junction kept 2 bases outside the gene matches. This CDR3 is 14 amino acids long. Sequenced by immunoSEQ multiplex PCR; TCRdb stores in-frame clones only, minus some. The sample carries about 75,000 clones, 84% recorded once. Findings of the study overall: Conclusions were preliminary, with small, heterogeneous patient groups.

The source was CD4+ T cells from blood, collected 48 months after liver transplant. The chain links TRBV5-1 to TRBJ2-7; 11 bases map to TRBD1. The origin of this receptor is a human patient who received a liver transplant. A subset of T cells may come from the graft donor. This CDR3 reads CASSLGQGAYEQYF. CDR3 DNA: TGCGCCAGCAGCTTAGGACAGGGGGCATACGAGCAGTACTTC.